Listed below are T cell receptor beta chains from one sample, sequenced in a study of cytomegalovirus exposure and HLA in healthy donors. Clones were read by immunoSEQ multiplex PCR, and TCRdb kept only the in-frame ones, dropping some. The sample gives under 50,000 clones, 94% of which show up once; around 8% is in the top ten. The source material was PBMCs. The receptors come from a woman aged 18 to 35 in good health and CMV-seropositive. Both conserved end residues are part of each CDR3. D genes are given only for firm matches. Where a row states a size, it is once, few, many or the class of an expanded clone; other rows omit it.

J,size,D,V,DNA,CDR3
TRBJ1-2,-,TRBD1,TRBV6-1,TGTGCCAGCAAAGGGGACAGAGACTATGGCTACACCTTC,CASKGDRDYGYTF
TRBJ2-1,-,TRBD2,TRBV19,TGTGCCAGTGACCCTAGCGGGAGGGCCATCAATGAGCAGTTCTTC,CASDPSGRAINEQFF
TRBJ1-1,-,-,TRBV28,TGTGCCAGCAGTTTATTCGCAGGGGCTGAAGCTTTCTTT,CASSLFAGAEAFF
TRBJ2-7,-,-,TRBV10-1,TGCGCCAGCAGCCCCGAACAGGGTAAGGTTTCTCTCGAGCAGTACTTC,CASSPEQGKVSLEQYF
TRBJ1-2,-,TRBD1,TRBV5-6,TGTGCCAGCAGCTTGGGACCCGGACAGGGGGCGCGAGGCTACACCTTC,CASSLGPGQGARGYTF
TRBJ2-7,-,-,TRBV6-1,TGTGCCAGCAGTGATATTCGGGGGAGTACCGACGAGCAGTACTTC,CASSDIRGSTDEQYF
TRBJ2-1,-,-,TRBV19,TGTGCCAGTACTACCGGGGGAGGTCATCCCTCCTACAATGAGCAGTTCTTC,CASTTGGGHPSYNEQFF
TRBJ1-1,-,-,TRBV5-1,TGCGCCAGCAGCCTGGGCGGGGTGTGGACTGAAGCTTTCTTT,CASSLGGVWTEAFF
TRBJ2-7,-,-,TRBV27,TGTGCCAGCGGGGGGACGAGGAGGGAGCAGTACTTC,CASGGTRREQYF
TRBJ1-1,-,TRBD1,TRBV29-1,TGCAGCGTTGAAGAAGGGGGCGTCACCCCTGAAGCTTTCTTT,CSVEEGGVTPEAFF
TRBJ2-3,-,TRBD2,TRBV7-3,TGTGCCAGCAGCCCACTAGCGGGAGAAACAGATACGCAGTATTTT,CASSPLAGETDTQYF
TRBJ2-3,-,-,TRBV29-1,TGCAGCGTCGAGGCTAGCCAAAGCACAGATACGCAGTATTTT,CSVEASQSTDTQYF
TRBJ1-2,-,TRBD1,TRBV2,TGTGCCAGCAGTGGAGTTGAAGGGGGCGGCTATGGCTACACCTTC,CASSGVEGGGYGYTF
TRBJ2-6,-,-,TRBV27,TGTGCCAGCAGGAGCTCTGGGGCCAACGTCCTGACTTTC,CASRSSGANVLTF
TRBJ1-1,-,-,TRBV4-3,TGCGCCAGCAGCCAAGAACCCAGGGGGAACACTGAAGCTTTCTTT,CASSQEPRGNTEAFF
TRBJ2-7,-,TRBD2,TRBV5-4,TGTGCCAGCAGCTCCCGCGGGGGAGGGCCGATAACCTACGAGCAGTACTTC,CASSSRGGGPITYEQYF
TRBJ2-7,-,TRBD2,TRBV5-4,TGTGCCAGCAGCACAGGACTAGCGTCCTACGAGCAGTACTTC,CASSTGLASYEQYF
TRBJ2-1,-,TRBD1,TRBV5-1,TGCGCCAGCAGCTTTGGACAGGGCAATGAGCAGTTCTTC,CASSFGQGNEQFF
TRBJ2-1,-,TRBD2,TRBV7-3,TGTGCCAGCAGCTTGGGGACTAGCGGGACATTCAACTATGAGCAGTTCTTC,CASSLGTSGTFNYEQFF
TRBJ1-5,-,-,TRBV2,TGTGCCAGCAGTGAGGGGGGTAGCAATCAGCCCCAGCATTTT,CASSEGGSNQPQHF
TRBJ2-3,-,-,TRBV9,TGTGCCAGCAGCGTAGTAGGGGTTTCTAGCACAGATACGCAGTATTTT,CASSVVGVSSTDTQYF
TRBJ2-5,-,TRBD2,TRBV4-2,TGTGCCAGCAGCCAACGGCCTGGTCTAGCGGGAGCGGAGACCCAGTACTTC,CASSQRPGLAGAETQYF
TRBJ1-2,once,-,TRBV2,TGTGCCAGCAGTGAAGGGAGCCCCGTCTATGGCTACACCTTC,CASSEGSPVYGYTF
TRBJ1-5,-,TRBD1,TRBV28,TGTGCCAGCAGTCGAGGGGGCTGGGGTCAGCCCCAGCATTTT,CASSRGGWGQPQHF
TRBJ2-3,once,TRBD1,TRBV6-4,TGTGCCAGCAGCACCGGGACAGGGGATACAGATACGCAGTATTTT,CASSTGTGDTDTQYF
TRBJ2-2,-,-,TRBV6-5,TGTGCCGGAGGACGGGTGAACACCGGGGAGCTGTTTTTT,CAGGRVNTGELFF
TRBJ1-2,-,-,TRBV14,TGTGCCAGCAGCCAAGCCCAGGACTATGGCTACACCTTC,CASSQAQDYGYTF
TRBJ2-1,-,-,TRBV5-1,TGCGCCAGCAGCTTGGATCCGGGAGTTCTCTACAATGAGCAGTTCTTC,CASSLDPGVLYNEQFF
TRBJ2-1,-,TRBD2,TRBV28,TGTGCCAGCAGTTTTAGCGGGAGCTCCTACAATGAGCAGTTCTTC,CASSFSGSSYNEQFF
TRBJ1-5,-,TRBD1,TRBV5-7,TGTGCCAGCAGCCTCGGGACAGGGGGTGATCAGCCCCAGCATTTT,CASSLGTGGDQPQHF
TRBJ1-2,-,TRBD1,TRBV30,TGTGCCTGGACACCAGGGGGCGGGGTGTCTGGCTACACCTTC,CAWTPGGGVSGYTF
TRBJ2-1,-,-,TRBV7-2,TGTGCCAGCAGCCCCCGGACACTTTCCTACAATGAGCAGTTCTTC,CASSPRTLSYNEQFF
TRBJ1-1,-,-,TRBV4-3,TGCGCCAGCAGCCAGGGCCTGGACAGCCTAACCACTGAAGCTTTCTTT,CASSQGLDSLTTEAFF
TRBJ1-5,-,-,TRBV6-1,TGTGCCAGCAGTGAAGCAATCGGAGGGTATGGCAATCAGCCCCAGCATTTT,CASSEAIGGYGNQPQHF
TRBJ2-2,-,-,TRBV7-6,TGTGCCAGCAGCTTAGCCCCAGGGGCCGGGGAGCTGTTTTTT,CASSLAPGAGELFF
TRBJ2-5,-,-,TRBV27,TGTGCCAGCAGTTCCTCTGCCCGAGGAGAGACCCAGTACTTC,CASSSSARGETQYF
TRBJ1-2,-,TRBD1,TRBV10-3,TGTGCCATCACTAGCCGGGACAGGGGGATGGTCTATGGCTACACCTTC,CAITSRDRGMVYGYTF
TRBJ1-1,many,TRBD1,TRBV29-1,TGCAGCGCCTCACAGCCAGGGGGTAACACTGAAGCTTTCTTT,CSASQPGGNTEAFF
TRBJ2-1,once,TRBD2,TRBV27,TGTGCCAGCAGTTTATCCGTCACCGGGACTAGCGGGAGGGCCAGATGGGGTGAGCAGTTCTTC,CASSLSVTGTSGRARWGEQFF
TRBJ2-2,once,-,TRBV9,TGTGCCAGCAGCGTAGAGACAGGAGACGGGGAGCTGTTTTTT,CASSVETGDGELFF
TRBJ2-7,-,-,TRBV6-6,TGTGCCAGCAGCCCGGGGGATCCCTCCTACGAGCAGTACTTC,CASSPGDPSYEQYF